This TCR beta chain was captured by sequencing in a study of T cell repertoires in cytomegalovirus infection. Study at large: CMV infection and matching HLA type were both indicated by public TCR beta signatures. Whole-study results and caveats: Dominating the ex vivo response were HLA-C-restricted CMV-specific TCR beta clonotypes.

With respect to this clonotype: The target antigen is unknown.

In germline, CDR1 is SGHVT, CDR2 SQSDAQ. V was cut by 2 bases and J by 0 bases, with 13 bases left in between. This CDR3 spans 16 amino acids. TCRdb used MiXCR to reprocess the reads, holding one entry per CDR3 protein. The table records approximately 200,000 distinct CDR3 sequences, roughly 28% of them present only once. The V gene is TRBV7-4, the J gene TRBJ2-5; D perhaps matches TRBD1 (6 bases). Sequencing was performed on PBMCs. The sequence was collected from a human donor in good health (CMV status not recorded). Some clones in this sample may be carry-over from other donors' samples. The CDR3 reads CASSLPPTGNQETQYF. The CDR3 coding sequence is TGTGCCAGCAGCTTACCCCCGACAGGTAACCAAGAGACCCAGTACTTC. Variable domain in full (rest from reference TRBV7-4 and TRBJ2-5): GAGVSQSPRYKVAKRGRDVALRCDSISGHVTLYWYRQTLGQGSEVLTYSQSDAQRDKSGRPSGRFSAERPERSVSTLKIQRTEQGDSAVYLCASSLPPTGNQETQYFGPGTRLLVL.